The 30 T cell receptor beta chains below were found in one sample sequenced in a study of cytomegalovirus exposure and HLA in healthy donors. PCR amplification relied on 60 Vbeta primers (plus 13 Jbeta primers). Profiling relied on immunoSEQ multiplex PCR, and the TCRdb table lists in-frame clones only, not all of them. Here the sample spans around 100,000 clones, roughly 74% being singletons. Material for sequencing was PBMCs. The receptors here all came from a woman aged 40 to 55 in good health and CMV-seronegative.

The chain has TRBV9 and TRBJ1-1, with TRBD1 identical over 7 bases. Germline assignment: CDR1 SGDLS and CDR2 YYNGEE. With 3 bases clipped from V and 5 bases from J, the junction kept 7 bases outside the gene matches. The CDR3 is 14 amino acids. The DNA of the CDR3 is TGTGCCAGCAGCGCCGGGACAGTGGGGACTGAAGCTTTCTTT. This translates into CASSAGTVGTEAFF.

The chain has TRBV11-2 and TRBJ2-5, with 7 bases lining up with TRBD2. Germline CDR1 is SGHAT and CDR2 is FQNNGV. The V gene end was trimmed by 5 bases and the J gene end by 1 base; junction bases not matched to a gene: 4. This CDR3 is built from 14 residues. The CDR3 DNA reads as TGTGCCAGCAGCCAAGGGACTATCCAAGAGACCCAGTACTTC. It codes for CASSQGTIQETQYF.

This CDR3 reads CASSELTGGANEQFF. In DNA form, the CDR3 reads TGTGCCAGCAGTGAATTGACAGGTGGGGCCAATGAGCAGTTCTTC. This chain connects TRBV2 to TRBJ2-1; TRBD1 might be the D (6 bases). Trimming stripped 2 bases from V and 6 bases from J, with 14 bases between. Germline V gives CDR1 SNHLY, CDR2 FYNNEI. The CDR3 extends over 15 amino acids.

This clone was observed once. This chain links TRBV6-6 with TRBJ2-2; a weak D match, TRBD2 (5 bases). Germline CDR1 reads MNHNY; CDR2 reads SVGAGI (reference sequence). V gave up 7 bases and J gave up 0 bases, with 15 bases separating them. The CDR3 contains 16 residues. The CDR3 DNA follows: TGTGCCAGCAATTTCCCTTACGGGGCGAACACCGGGGAGCTGTTTTTT. It codes for CASNFPYGANTGELFF.

As concerns this clone: Sequence at one end of the junction differs from germline and may be a read error. V and J are TRBV28 and TRBJ2-7; 11 nucleotides align to TRBD2. Germline assignment: CDR1 MDHEN and CDR2 SYDVKM. The CDR3 consists of 15 residues. This CDR3 reads CAGSSRLAGSVKQYF. The CDR3 bases are TGTGCCGGCAGTTCCCGACTAGCGGGGTCCGTCAAGCAGTACTTC.

Only one count was recorded for this clone. The chain's CDR3 is CASTPGQGVSSYEQYF. The CDR3 DNA reads TGTGCCAGTACCCCGGGCCAGGGTGTGAGCTCCTACGAGCAGTACTTC. The J gene is TRBJ2-7, the V gene TRBV19, with a possible D match to TRBD1 (5 bases). Trimming stripped 7 bases from V and 0 bases from J, with 19 bases between. Germline assignment: CDR1 LNHDA and CDR2 SQIVND (reference sequence). The CDR3 spans 16 residues.

The chain is built from TRBV30 and TRBJ2-5; 10 bases match TRBD1. V dropped 2 bases and J dropped 2; count of bases not matched to a gene: 2. From germline, CDR1 is GTSNPN and CDR2 SVGIG (reference sequence). The CDR3 has 14 residues. CDR3 in amino acids: CAWSRTGGQETQYF. The CDR3 DNA sequence: TGTGCCTGGAGTCGGACAGGGGGACAAGAGACCCAGTACTTC.

V is TRBV19 and J is TRBJ2-5, with D hard to call. The closer fit of TRBJ2-7 to the DNA end suggests the J call may be wrong. The germline V gene encodes CDR1 LNHDA and CDR2 SQIVND (reference sequence). There are 15 residues in the CDR3. The CDR3 loop is CASSLFLGSSYEQYF. For the CDR3, the DNA is TGTGCCAGTAGTCTGTTTTTGGGTAGCTCCTACGAGCAGTACTTC.

The rearrangement uses TRBV9 and TRBJ2-7, with D maybe TRBD1 (5 bases). The germline V gene encodes CDR1 SGDLS and CDR2 YYNGEE. The CDR3 has 14 residues. Trimming pared 0 bases from V and 7 bases from J, leaving 14 bases between. CDR3 nucleotides: TGTGCCAGCAGCGTAGGCCAGGGATTGCGGGAGCAGTACTTC. Its protein is CASSVGQGLREQYF.

This clone appeared once. The V and J genes are TRBV6-5 and TRBJ1-6; the D gene is possibly TRBD1 (5 bases). This CDR3 region has 13 residues. The V and J ends lost 6 bases and 12 bases respectively, with 15 bases between them. Germline CDR1 reads MNHEY; CDR2 reads SVGAGI. The CDR3 DNA follows: TGTGCCAGCAGAACAGGCATGGGGGGACCCCTCCACTTT. This codes for CASRTGMGGPLHF.

This chain joins TRBV6-1 and TRBJ1-5; D gene ambiguous. V was shortened by 2 bases and J by 2 bases, with 10 bases between the two germline ends. Germline CDR1 MNHNS, CDR2 SASEGT. The CDR3 loop spans 15 amino acids. The CDR3 region is CASSESGPGNQPQHF. In DNA, the CDR3 is TGTGCCAGCAGTGAATCTGGGCCAGGCAATCAGCCCCAGCATTTT.

This clone was seen more than once but under ten times. CDR3 region: CASSWEGLAGEQFF. CDR3 DNA: TGCGCCAGCAGCTGGGAGGGACTAGCGGGAGAGCAGTTCTTC. This sequence joins TRBV5-1 and TRBJ2-1, with 13 bases aligning to TRBD2. The CDR3 is made up of 14 amino acids. Germline V CDR1 and CDR2: SGHRS, YFSETQ. The J segment lost 10 bases and the V segment lost 3 bases, leaving 4 bases of the junction unmatched.

The chain has TRBV7-2 and TRBJ2-7; maybe TRBD2 (5 bases). Germline CDR1 is SGHTA and CDR2 is FQGNSA. The CDR3 is made up of 14 amino acids. The ends were cut back, 1 base at V and 3 bases at J, with 10 bases in the middle. The CDR3, as DNA: TGTGCCAGCAGCTTAGGGGTGGCGGGCTACGAGCAGTACTTC. Its translation is CASSLGVAGYEQYF. Combining the CDR3 with reference TRBV7-2 and TRBJ2-7 gives the whole variable domain GAGVSQSPSNKVTEKGKDVELRCDPISGHTALYWYRQSLGQGLEFLIYFQGNSAPDKSGLPSDRFSAERTGGSVSTLTIQRTQQEDSAVYLCASSLGVAGYEQYFGPGTRLTVT.

This clone appeared once. V and J are TRBV11-1 and TRBJ2-1, with 7 bases that match TRBD2. CDR1 SGHAT and CDR2 FQDESV come from the germline V gene (reference sequence). CDR3 length equals 15 residues. V shed 5 bases and J 2 bases; nucleotides not matched to a gene: 6. The CDR3 nucleotides are TGTGCCAGCAGCCCTAGACTAGCTGCCTACAATGAGCAGTTCTTC. Translating gives CASSPRLAAYNEQFF.

The chain joins TRBV5-1 to TRBJ1-4, with a weak D call TRBD1 (5 bases). Germline lookup yields CDR1 SGHRS and CDR2 YFSETQ. Trimming cost V 2 bases and J 4 bases, with 9 bases left between them. The CDR3 covers 14 residues. Written as DNA, the CDR3 is TGCGCCAGCAGCTTTGACAGACTTAATGAAAAACTGTTTTTT. The encoded protein is CASSFDRLNEKLFF.

The chain links TRBV5-4 to TRBJ2-1, with 7 bases identical to TRBD1. This CDR3 comprises 16 residues. The V segment lost 1 base and the J segment 5 bases; nucleotides outside the gene matches: 9. Germline CDR1 reads SGHNT; CDR2 reads YYREEE (reference sequence). CDR3 amino acids: CASSLPRGQYNNEQFF. CDR3 sequence (DNA): TGTGCCAGCAGCTTGCCTCGGGGACAGTACAACAATGAGCAGTTCTTC.

The rearrangement joins TRBV7-9 to TRBJ1-2; TRBD1 agrees at 11 bases. The CDR3 sequence is 16 residues long. Germline lookup yields CDR1 SEHNR and CDR2 FQNEAQ (reference sequence). J gave up 7 bases and V 5 bases, and 12 bases lay outside the gene matches. CDR3 sequence: CASSPRGQGGLGGYTF. The CDR3 DNA sequence: TGTGCCAGCAGCCCGCGGGGACAGGGGGGATTAGGTGGCTACACCTTC.

The rearrangement links TRBV6-5 to TRBJ2-5, with D possibly matching TRBD2 (5 bases). Between the trimmed V and J ends, which lost 3 bases and 5 bases, there was a span of 13 bases. Germline CDR1 is MNHEY and CDR2 is SVGAGI. This CDR3 has 14 residues. The CDR3 loop is CASSYSLTGETQYF. In DNA, the CDR3 is TGTGCCAGCAGTTATTCTCTAACGGGGGAGACCCAGTACTTC.

This chain connects TRBV15 to TRBJ2-7; D ambiguous. V lost 1 base, J lost 1 base, and 8 bases lay in between. Germline-derived CDR1 and CDR2 are LNHNV and YYDKDF (reference sequence). CDR3 length: 14 amino acids. The CDR3 nucleotides are TGTGCCACCAGCAGAGGGGTACAGTCCTACGAGCAGTACTTC. Amino acid sequence: CATSRGVQSYEQYF.

The chain is built from TRBV19 and TRBJ2-5, with unresolved D. The J call may be incorrect, as the DNA end agrees better with TRBJ2-7. Germline V CDR1 and CDR2: LNHDA, SQIVND (reference sequence). The CDR3 covers 14 residues. The CDR3, as DNA: TGTGCCAGTAAACTTGGGCCTAGCTCCTACGAGCAGTACTTC. It yields the protein CASKLGPSSYEQYF.

The chain is built from TRBV28 and TRBJ1-5; D may be TRBD1 (6 bases). The CDR3 sequence is 17 residues long. V was cut by 3 bases and J by 6 bases, with 21 bases left in between. The germline CDR1 and CDR2 sequences are MDHEN and SYDVKM. Written as DNA, the CDR3 is TGTGCCAGCAGTTTTTGGGGAACAGGGAGATCGTCTCAGCCCCAGCATTTT. Amino acid sequence: CASSFWGTGRSSQPQHF.

The V and J genes are TRBV11-2 and TRBJ2-7; 7 bases agree with TRBD2. This CDR3 is built from 15 residues. The ends lost 5 bases at V and 0 bases at J; junction bases unmatched: 7. Germline V gene lookup returns CDR1 SGHAT and CDR2 FQNNGV. The CDR3 loop reads CASSPSGANSYEQYF. CDR3 coding DNA: TGTGCCAGCAGCCCAAGCGGGGCCAACTCCTACGAGCAGTACTTC.

The chain combines TRBV5-1 with TRBJ2-5; 8 nucleotides agree with TRBD2. Germline CDR1 SGHRS, CDR2 YFSETQ. Trimming took 4 bases from V and 5 from J; bases not matched to a gene: 7. The CDR3 covers 14 residues. CDR3 residues: CASSRGGASETQYF. CDR3 sequence (DNA): TGCGCCAGCAGCCGGGGGGGAGCGAGTGAGACCCAGTACTTC.

V usage is TRBV4-3 and J usage is TRBJ1-2, with unresolved D. The CDR3 contains 15 residues. Looked up from germline, CDR1 is LGHNA and CDR2 is YSLEER. The ends were cut back, 4 bases at V and 8 bases at J, with 20 bases in the middle. CDR3 amino acids: CASSPQRGTRWGYTF. For the CDR3, the DNA is TGCGCCAGCAGCCCGCAGCGGGGTACCCGGTGGGGCTACACCTTC.

This chain links TRBV6-1 with TRBJ1-2; weak D call: TRBD1 (6 bases). The V end lost 1 base, the J end lost 7 bases, and 13 bases lay between the germline ends. Germline V CDR1 and CDR2: MNHNS, SASEGT. The CDR3 is 14 residues long. The CDR3 spells CASSEVRGSGGYTF. CDR3 nucleotide sequence: TGTGCCAGCAGTGAAGTCAGGGGCTCAGGTGGCTACACCTTC.

This chain uses TRBV6-5 with TRBJ2-2; a possible D gene is TRBD2 (6 bases). Trimming took 8 bases from V and 2 from J, leaving 12 bases between them. The CDR3 loop spans 14 amino acids. Germline CDR1 MNHEY, CDR2 SVGAGI. The CDR3 region has the DNA TGTGCCAGCTGTCGGGAGTGTAACACCGGGGAGCTGTTTTTT. It is translated as CASCRECNTGELFF.

The chain carries TRBV11-2 and TRBJ2-7; 8 nucleotides align to TRBD1. V lost 5 bases and J lost 6; bases outside the gene matches: 9. The CDR3 consists of 14 residues. Per germline, CDR1 SGHAT and CDR2 FQNNGV. The DNA for the CDR3 is TGTGCCAGCAGCACCGGACAGGGTATGGGCGAGCAGTACTTC. Protein sequence: CASSTGQGMGEQYF. Full variable domain (outside the CDR3, taken from reference TRBV11-2 and TRBJ2-7): EAGVAQSPRYKIIEKRQSVAFWCNPISGHATLYWYQQILGQGPKLLIQFQNNGVVDDSQLPKDRFSAERLKGVDSTLKIQPAKLEDSAVYLCASSTGQGMGEQYFGPGTRLTVT.

With respect to this clone: Other DNA sequences in the same sample also yield this CDR3. V usage is TRBV9 and J usage is TRBJ1-3; D may be TRBD1 (6 bases). Deletions cut 4 bases from V and 1 base from J, with 12 bases between. The CDR3 totals 15 residues. Germline V gene lookup returns CDR1 SGDLS and CDR2 YYNGEE. CDR3 DNA: TGTGCCAGCAGCCAGGGGCACCTTTCTGGAAACACCATATATTTT. Translated: CASSQGHLSGNTIYF.

The J gene is TRBJ2-1, the V gene TRBV7-8; 7 bases match TRBD1. The CDR3 loop spans 15 amino acids. The germline V gene encodes CDR1 SGHVS and CDR2 FQNEAQ. V was clipped by 5 bases and J by 0 bases; unmatched bases: 4. For the CDR3, the DNA is TGTGCCAGCAGCCCAGGGGGTTTCTCCTACAATGAGCAGTTCTTC. It translates to CASSPGGFSYNEQFF.

The J gene is TRBJ1-1, the V gene TRBV5-1; D is perhaps TRBD1 (6 bases). CDR3 length: 14 residues. Germline loops: CDR1 SGHRS, CDR2 YFSETQ. V was trimmed by 4 bases and J by 11 bases, leaving 21 bases between them. The CDR3 coding sequence is TGCGCCAGCAGCCTGGAAGGGGACAAGCTCGGCGCTTTCTTT. Protein: CASSLEGDKLGAFF.